The T cell receptor beta chain described here comes from a study of identical twins (TCRdb year 2016). About the full investigation: To test whether fetal clonotypes persist, the study used deep sequencing on TCR alpha and beta repertoires from monozygotic twins, unrelated adults of various ages, and cord blood. Replicate twin experiments were performed at different times using different library preparation protocols to rule out contamination.

Paper-wide results and their limitations: Out-of-frame TCR alpha sequences shared between twins showed an excess of low generation-probability sequences compared with coincidental sharing between unrelated individuals. In monozygotic twins, recombination models systematically underestimated out-of-frame TCR alpha sharing, but the models matched the sharing seen between unrelated individuals. Zero-insertion analyses could be partly confounded by invariant T cells such as MAIT and iNKT, though diverse VJ usage argued against such confounding for most clonotypes. Because the same donors could not be followed over many years, the conclusions depended on cross-sectional statistical analysis. In beta out-of-frame sequences, excess twin sharing was weaker, because having fewer shared sequences lowered the signal-to-noise ratio. Fewer insertions were carried by abundant cord blood beta clonotypes, a similar but weaker trend appeared in young adult naive repertoires, and no such trend appeared in memory repertoires.

The germline V gene supplies CDR1 LGHNA and CDR2 YNFKEQ. Trimming removed 4 bases from V and 3 bases from J; the gene matches leave 17 bases unexplained. Its CDR3 holds 19 amino acids, cysteine through phenylalanine. The kept DNA is CDR3 alone, 57 bases in frame from the first base. The library was built by means of 5' RACE. TCRdb names Illumina HiSeq 2000 as the instrument used. A universal primer binding site was introduced by template switching, and a unique molecular identifier was present in the final cDNA, enabling accurate counting of TCR cDNA molecules. First-strand cDNA for TCR alpha and beta chains was synthesized from specific primers in the conserved constant-segment region. To control for contamination, every cDNA library carried two barcodes: a SMART-Mk sample barcode plus Illumina barcodes. TruSeq adapter sequences, together with Illumina sample barcodes, were added in two successive PCR steps. TCR alpha and beta cDNA libraries were sequenced on the Illumina HiSeq platform with custom primers. On the authors' methods: MiGEC processed the raw reads to extract unique molecular identifiers, while MiXCR was used to determine the CDR3 positions. Recombination models were inferred per individual with the repgenHMM and IGoR tools using an EM algorithm. The tcR package in R was used for shared clonotype analysis, with sharing normalized by the product of cloneset sizes. Out-of-frame nonproductive sequences were analyzed to study raw recombination free of thymic and clonal selection effects. Using fastp at Q25 and MiXCR, TCRdb reprocessed the public reads and kept productive beta chains. Every CDR3 protein is listed once, alongside the most common genes and DNA of its rows. TCRdb, not the original authors, processed these V and J calls. This sample lists approximately 700,000 distinct CDR3 sequences; approximately 6% were detected once. 1.5% to 2% of the sample lies in the top ten.

With regard to this clonotype: It has no known antigen specificity. Per-base quality was not reported, and no clone a single base away is much larger than it.

Only healthy Caucasian donors were included. The study also sequenced three unrelated non-twin adults: a male aged 18 to 30, a male aged 50 to 59 and a female aged 50 to 59. Using Miltenyi CD45RO+ enrichment and human naive T-cell isolation kits, memory (CD45RO+) and naive T cells were isolated from PBMC. The source of this sequence is a man between 18 and 29 years old in good health. This chain joins TRBV4-2 to TRBJ2-4; TRBD2 fits 8 bases in the junction. The sample consisted of naive T cells sorted from blood. The sample's cell subset or site label, in plain terms: cells isolated with a human naive T-cell isolation kit. The CDR3 protein: CASSRLGSGSGFGKNIQYF. Here is the DNA: TGTGCCAGCAGCCGCTTGGGGAGCGGGAGTGGGTTCGGCAAAAACATTCAGTACTTC.